This T cell receptor (beta chain) was recovered during a study of cytomegalovirus exposure and HLA in healthy donors. PCR amplification relied on 60 Vbeta primers (plus 13 Jbeta primers). Sequencing was performed with immunoSEQ multiplex PCR; in TCRdb, only in-frame clones are kept and a portion is missing. The sample holds about 130,000 clones. Trimming cost V 4 bases and J 0 bases; bases outside gene matches: 8. Looked up from germline, CDR1 is LNHDA and CDR2 is SQIVND (reference sequence). The CDR3 has 16 residues. This receptor was obtained from a woman aged 40 to 50 in good health and CMV-seropositive. Sequencing was done on a sample of PBMCs. This rearrangement joins TRBV19 to TRBJ2-7; 8 bases map to TRBD1. In nucleotides, the CDR3 is TGTGCCAGTAGTAGAGGACAGGGCTGGGCCTCCTACGAGCAGTACTTC. Amino acid sequence: CASSRGQGWASYEQYF.